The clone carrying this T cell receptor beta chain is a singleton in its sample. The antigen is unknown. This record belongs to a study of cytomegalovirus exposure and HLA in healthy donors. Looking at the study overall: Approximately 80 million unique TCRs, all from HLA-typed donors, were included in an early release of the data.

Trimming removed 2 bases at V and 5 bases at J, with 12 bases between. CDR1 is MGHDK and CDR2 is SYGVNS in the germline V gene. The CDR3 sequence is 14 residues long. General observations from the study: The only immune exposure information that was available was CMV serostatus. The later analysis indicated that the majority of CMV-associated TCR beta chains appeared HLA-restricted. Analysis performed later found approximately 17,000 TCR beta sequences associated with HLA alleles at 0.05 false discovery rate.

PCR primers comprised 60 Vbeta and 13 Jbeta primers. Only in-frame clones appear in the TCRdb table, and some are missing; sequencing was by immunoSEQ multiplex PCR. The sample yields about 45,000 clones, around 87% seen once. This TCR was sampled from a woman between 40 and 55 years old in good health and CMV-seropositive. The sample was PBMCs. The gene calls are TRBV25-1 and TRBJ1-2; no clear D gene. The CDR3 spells CASSEPVRDYGYTF. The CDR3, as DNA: TGTGCCAGCAGTGAACCCGTCCGAGATTATGGCTACACCTTC.